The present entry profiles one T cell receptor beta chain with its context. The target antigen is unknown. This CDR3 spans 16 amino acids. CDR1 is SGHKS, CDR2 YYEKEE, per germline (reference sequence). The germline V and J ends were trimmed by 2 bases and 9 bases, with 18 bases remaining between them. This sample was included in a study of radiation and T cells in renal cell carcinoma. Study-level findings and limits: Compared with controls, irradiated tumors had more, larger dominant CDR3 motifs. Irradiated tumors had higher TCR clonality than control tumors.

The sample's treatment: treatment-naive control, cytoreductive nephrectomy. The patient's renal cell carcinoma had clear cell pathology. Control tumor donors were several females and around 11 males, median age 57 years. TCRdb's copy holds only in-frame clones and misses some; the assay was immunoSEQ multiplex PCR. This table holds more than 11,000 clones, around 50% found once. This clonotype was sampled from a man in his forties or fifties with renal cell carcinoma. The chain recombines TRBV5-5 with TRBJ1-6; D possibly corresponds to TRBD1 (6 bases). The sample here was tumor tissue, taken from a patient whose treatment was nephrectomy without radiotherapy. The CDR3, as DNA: TGTGCCAGCAGCTTCCTCTCGACAGGCGGCGGTTCACCCCTCCACTTT. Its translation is CASSFLSTGGGSPLHF. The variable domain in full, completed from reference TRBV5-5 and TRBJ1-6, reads DAGVTQSPTHLIKTRGQQVTLRCSPISGHKSVSWYQQVLGQGPQFIFQYYEKEERGRGNFPDRFSARQFPNYSSELNVNALLLGDSALYLCASSFLSTGGGSPLHFGNGTRLTVT.